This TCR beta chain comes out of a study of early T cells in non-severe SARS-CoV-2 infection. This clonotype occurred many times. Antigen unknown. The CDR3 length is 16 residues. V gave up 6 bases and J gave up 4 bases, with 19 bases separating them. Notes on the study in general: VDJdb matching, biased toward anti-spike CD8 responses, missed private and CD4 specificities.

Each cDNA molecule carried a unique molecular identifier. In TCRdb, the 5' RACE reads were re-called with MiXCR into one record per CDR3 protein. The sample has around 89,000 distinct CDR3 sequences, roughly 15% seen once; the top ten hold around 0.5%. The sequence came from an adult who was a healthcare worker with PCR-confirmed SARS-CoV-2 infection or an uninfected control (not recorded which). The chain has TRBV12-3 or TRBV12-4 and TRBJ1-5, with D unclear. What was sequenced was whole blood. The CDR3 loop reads CASRRTGTSNNQPQHF. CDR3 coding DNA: TGTGCCAGCAGACGGACTGGCACCTCCAATAATCAGCCCCAGCATTTT.